This entry describes one TCR beta chain. Authors' analysis steps: Amplification of reference gene primers was used by the study to estimate nucleated cell counts. Libraries were prepared by immunoSEQ multiplex PCR; TCRdb keeps only in-frame clonotypes and omits some of them. That table supplies the V and J calls and clone size; D and trimming were determined from the DNA. There are 80,000 to 95,000 clones in the sample; roughly 88% occur only once, and 9.5% to 15% lies in the top ten. V lost 5 bases, J lost 6 bases, and 7 bases lay in between. The CDR3 is 11 amino acids. This sample is drawn from a study of blood T cell repertoires in COVID-19. Whole-study context: Collection of acute and convalescent COVID-19 samples took place in the United States, Italy and Spain. The cDNA or gDNA used as material had been derived from T cells, B-cell-depleted T cells, or PBMCs.

The genes are TRBV12-3 or TRBV12-4 and TRBJ1-1; TRBD1 is a possible D gene (6 bases). Sequenced: peripheral blood. The receptor's source is a human donor in a cohort sampled during active COVID-19. DNA for the CDR3: TGTGCCAGCAGTACAGGGTCTGAAGCTTTCTTT. Translation gives CASSTGSEAFF.